These T cell receptor beta chains were read from a single sample in a study of OX40 agonist ivuxolimab in advanced cancers. Method: immunoSEQ multiplex PCR; TCRdb's copy keeps in-frame clones and lacks some. The sample carries 55,000 to 85,000 clones, 85% recorded once. The input for sequencing was CD4+ or CD8+ T cells sorted from blood, taken in a trial of the OX40 agonist ivuxolimab. The receptors stem from an adult with an advanced solid tumor such as melanoma, head and neck, liver or kidney cancer. Each CDR3 is given with its conserved first and last residue. Each record gives: D gene, V gene, clone size, J gene, CDR3 DNA, CDR3 protein. The D gene is left open where the match is weak. Size tells how often a clone was seen (once, few, many) or the class of an expanded clone, and some rows leave it out.

d_gene: NA; v_gene: TRBV2; abundance: NA; j_gene: TRBJ2-6; CDR3nt: TGTGCCAGCGCCGCGGAGGTCTCTGGGGCCAACGTCCTGACTTTC; CDR3aa: CASAAEVSGANVLTF
d_gene: TRBD1; v_gene: TRBV5-6; abundance: NA; j_gene: TRBJ1-4; CDR3nt: TGTGCCAGCAGCTTGGAGACAGGGGGCTTCCGGGAAAAACTGTTTTTT; CDR3aa: CASSLETGGFREKLFF
d_gene: NA; v_gene: TRBV6-6; abundance: NA; j_gene: TRBJ2-1; CDR3nt: TGTGCCAGCAGTTACTCCGGGACTCGTTACAATGAGCAGTTCTTC; CDR3aa: CASSYSGTRYNEQFF
d_gene: TRBD2; v_gene: TRBV18; abundance: few; j_gene: TRBJ2-5; CDR3nt: TGTGCCAGCTCATCTCTAGCGGGGGGCCCCCAAGAGACCCAGTACTTC; CDR3aa: CASSSLAGGPQETQYF
d_gene: TRBD2; v_gene: TRBV19; abundance: NA; j_gene: TRBJ2-2; CDR3nt: TGTGCCAGTAGTATAGTCGGGGGGTTTGCGTTCGCGAACACCGGGGAGCTGTTTTTT; CDR3aa: CASSIVGGFAFANTGELFF
d_gene: NA; v_gene: TRBV6-5; abundance: NA; j_gene: TRBJ2-7; CDR3nt: TGTGCCAGCACCAACAGGGCTGAGGGCGAGCAGTACTTC; CDR3aa: CASTNRAEGEQYF
d_gene: NA; v_gene: TRBV4-3; abundance: NA; j_gene: TRBJ2-6; CDR3nt: TGCGCCAGCAGCGCCCGCTCTGGGGCCAACGTCCTGACTTTC; CDR3aa: CASSARSGANVLTF
d_gene: NA; v_gene: TRBV12-5; abundance: few; j_gene: TRBJ2-5; CDR3nt: TGTGCTAGTGGCCACCCCGACAGGTACCAAGAGACCCAGTACTTC; CDR3aa: CASGHPDRYQETQYF
d_gene: TRBD1; v_gene: TRBV11-2; abundance: NA; j_gene: TRBJ1-1; CDR3nt: TGTGCCAGCAGCGCTTCCGGGACAGGGGCCCGAGGCGCTGAAGCTTTCTTT; CDR3aa: CASSASGTGARGAEAFF
d_gene: NA; v_gene: TRBV6-5; abundance: NA; j_gene: TRBJ2-2; CDR3nt: TGTGCCAGCAGCTCAGACAGCAGGACCGGGGAGCTGTTTTTT; CDR3aa: CASSSDSRTGELFF
d_gene: TRBD1; v_gene: TRBV2; abundance: NA; j_gene: TRBJ1-2; CDR3nt: TGTGCCAGCAGACCAAGACAGGGGGGAGGTTTGGGCGGCTACACCTTC; CDR3aa: CASRPRQGGGLGGYTF
d_gene: NA; v_gene: TRBV6-5; abundance: few; j_gene: TRBJ1-4; CDR3nt: TGTGCCAGCAGCTCGACGGACACTAATGAAAAACTGTTTTTT; CDR3aa: CASSSTDTNEKLFF
d_gene: NA; v_gene: TRBV2; abundance: few; j_gene: TRBJ1-3; CDR3nt: TGTGCCAGCAGCCCATCGAGCTCTGGAAACACCATATATTTT; CDR3aa: CASSPSSSGNTIYF
d_gene: NA; v_gene: TRBV7-2; abundance: NA; j_gene: TRBJ2-5; CDR3nt: TGTGCCAGCAGCTTAGACAGTCGGGAGACCCAGTACTTC; CDR3aa: CASSLDSRETQYF
d_gene: NA; v_gene: TRBV10-1; abundance: NA; j_gene: TRBJ2-3; CDR3nt: TGCGCCAGCAGTGCTAGCCGATACACAGATACGCAGTATTTT; CDR3aa: CASSASRYTDTQYF
d_gene: NA; v_gene: TRBV19; abundance: NA; j_gene: TRBJ1-1; CDR3nt: TGTGCCAGTGTAGACCGGGCAAGCGCTGAAGCTTTCTTT; CDR3aa: CASVDRASAEAFF
d_gene: NA; v_gene: TRBV7-9; abundance: NA; j_gene: TRBJ1-1; CDR3nt: TGTGCCAGCAGGAGACAGGAAAGCTCTGAAGCTTTCTTT; CDR3aa: CASRRQESSEAFF
d_gene: NA; v_gene: TRBV6-5; abundance: NA; j_gene: TRBJ1-5; CDR3nt: TGTGCCAGCAATTACAGGGCAGACTTTCAGCCCCAGCATTTT; CDR3aa: CASNYRADFQPQHF
d_gene: TRBD2; v_gene: TRBV2; abundance: NA; j_gene: TRBJ2-3; CDR3nt: TGTGCCAGCAGTGTCCTAGCGGGAATGTTAGATACGCAGTATTTT; CDR3aa: CASSVLAGMLDTQYF
d_gene: NA; v_gene: TRBV27; abundance: NA; j_gene: TRBJ1-1; CDR3nt: TGTGCCAGCAATCCAAGATTTGGGAACACTGAAGCTTTCTTT; CDR3aa: CASNPRFGNTEAFF
d_gene: NA; v_gene: TRBV7-3; abundance: NA; j_gene: TRBJ1-3; CDR3nt: TGTGCCAGCAGCTTAATACCAGGTAGTGGAAACACCATATATTTT; CDR3aa: CASSLIPGSGNTIYF
d_gene: NA; v_gene: TRBV18; abundance: NA; j_gene: TRBJ1-4; CDR3nt: TGTGCCAGCTCAGAGGCCGAGGGGCTGTTTTTT; CDR3aa: CASSEAEGLFF
d_gene: NA; v_gene: TRBV6-6; abundance: NA; j_gene: TRBJ1-2; CDR3nt: TGTGCCAGCACCCCCCGACAGGCCTATGGCTACACCTTC; CDR3aa: CASTPRQAYGYTF
d_gene: TRBD1; v_gene: TRBV7-2; abundance: NA; j_gene: TRBJ1-2; CDR3nt: TGTGCCAGCAGCTTAGTCGGAGGGACAGGGGACGGCTACACCTTC; CDR3aa: CASSLVGGTGDGYTF
d_gene: NA; v_gene: TRBV9; abundance: NA; j_gene: TRBJ2-3; CDR3nt: TGTGCCAGCAGCGCATCCCCTGGGGCAGATACGCAGTATTTT; CDR3aa: CASSASPGADTQYF
d_gene: NA; v_gene: TRBV7-9; abundance: NA; j_gene: TRBJ2-3; CDR3nt: TGTGCCAGCAGCCCCTTCGGGGGGCCCGCAGATACGCAGTATTTT; CDR3aa: CASSPFGGPADTQYF
d_gene: NA; v_gene: TRBV6-1; abundance: NA; j_gene: TRBJ1-5; CDR3nt: TGTGCCAGCAGTGAGGTTCAGAATCAGCCCCAGCATTTT; CDR3aa: CASSEVQNQPQHF
d_gene: TRBD1; v_gene: TRBV6-5; abundance: NA; j_gene: TRBJ2-7; CDR3nt: TGTGCCAGCAGTCCTGGGACAGGGGCCGGTGGCGAGCAGTACTTC; CDR3aa: CASSPGTGAGGEQYF
d_gene: TRBD1; v_gene: TRBV5-1; abundance: once; j_gene: TRBJ2-2; CDR3nt: TGCGCCAGCAGCTTGAAGGGACAGGGAATGGCCGGGGAGCTGTTTTTT; CDR3aa: CASSLKGQGMAGELFF
d_gene: TRBD2; v_gene: TRBV19; abundance: NA; j_gene: TRBJ2-4; CDR3nt: TGTGCCAGTAGTACGCGGCGGGGGGTAGCCAAAAACATTCAGTACTTC; CDR3aa: CASSTRRGVAKNIQYF
d_gene: TRBD1; v_gene: TRBV19; abundance: once; j_gene: TRBJ1-2; CDR3nt: TGTGCCAGTAGTATTTCTTGGCAGGGGGCTCGCGGCTACACCTTC; CDR3aa: CASSISWQGARGYTF
d_gene: NA; v_gene: TRBV2; abundance: NA; j_gene: TRBJ1-1; CDR3nt: TGTGCCAGCAGTGAAAGCACCTTGAACACTGAAGCTTTCTTT; CDR3aa: CASSESTLNTEAFF
d_gene: NA; v_gene: TRBV19; abundance: NA; j_gene: TRBJ1-4; CDR3nt: TGTGCCAGTCGAGTCGCAACTAATGAAAAACTGTTTTTT; CDR3aa: CASRVATNEKLFF
d_gene: TRBD1; v_gene: TRBV7-2; abundance: few; j_gene: TRBJ1-5; CDR3nt: TGTGCCAGCAGCCCTGGGACAGGGTTCCAGCCCCAGCATTTT; CDR3aa: CASSPGTGFQPQHF
d_gene: NA; v_gene: TRBV7-7; abundance: NA; j_gene: TRBJ1-1; CDR3nt: TGTGCTAGCAGCCACGGGGTTAACACTGAAGCTTTCTTT; CDR3aa: CASSHGVNTEAFF
d_gene: NA; v_gene: TRBV11-3; abundance: NA; j_gene: TRBJ2-1; CDR3nt: TGTGCCAGCAGCCATACACCCCCCAGGGCTCAGGGTCACAATGAGCAGTTCTTC; CDR3aa: CASSHTPPRAQGHNEQFF
d_gene: NA; v_gene: TRBV5-5; abundance: NA; j_gene: TRBJ2-7; CDR3nt: TGTGCCAGCAGCAAACAGGGTTCCTACGAGCAGTACTTC; CDR3aa: CASSKQGSYEQYF